The next 18 T cell receptor beta chains were all read from a single sample in a study of blood T cell repertoires in COVID-19. Here immunoSEQ multiplex PCR was the method, and the copy in TCRdb shows in-frame clones only, minus some. Of 200,000 to 300,000 clones listed, around four fifths are singletons. The specimen sequenced was peripheral blood. These receptors all stem from a man between 60 and 70 years old with acute or convalescent COVID-19.

This chain connects TRBV7-2 to TRBJ2-1, with a tentative D call TRBD2 (5 bases). V lost 5 bases and J 8 bases, leaving 22 bases between the germline ends. Germline V gene data show CDR1 as SGHTA and CDR2 as FQGNSA. The length of the CDR3 is 16 residues. CDR3 in DNA: TGTGCCAGCAGCACTCGTCGACTGGCTAGGGAGCATGAGCAGTTCTTC. Amino acid sequence: CASSTRRLAREHEQFF. Complete variable domain (other parts from reference TRBV7-2 and TRBJ2-1): GAGVSQSPSNKVTEKGKDVELRCDPISGHTALYWYRQSLGQGLEFLIYFQGNSAPDKSGLPSDRFSAERTGGSVSTLTIQRTQQEDSAVYLCASSTRRLAREHEQFFGPGTRLTVL.

V gene TRBV2 combines with J gene TRBJ1-5; 7 nucleotides agree with TRBD1. The junction had 9 bases not matched to a gene; V was cut back by 4 bases and J by 15 bases. In germline, CDR1 is SNHLY, CDR2 FYNNEI. This CDR3 has 12 residues. The CDR3 DNA is TGTGCCAGCAGTGGGTGGGACAGTGGGGGGCATTTT. This encodes CASSGWDSGGHF.

This chain links TRBV30 with TRBJ1-2; D possibly corresponds to TRBD1 (6 bases). V was cut by 2 bases and J by 0 bases, with 16 bases left in between. The CDR3 loop spans 16 amino acids. Germline CDR1 is GTSNPN and CDR2 is SVGIG (reference sequence). CDR3 loop: CAWSRLDRRANYGYTF. As DNA, the CDR3 is TGTGCCTGGAGTCGACTCGACAGGAGAGCTAACTATGGCTACACCTTC.

J is TRBJ1-5 and V is TRBV30, with a tentative D call TRBD1 (6 bases). CDR1 GTSNPN and CDR2 SVGIG come from the germline V gene (reference sequence). CDR3 size: 15 residues. Trimming stripped 3 bases from V and 4 bases from J, with 16 bases between. In DNA, the CDR3 is TGTGCCTGGAGCTTGGGGGGGGCGGGGAATCAGCCCCAGCATTTT. Encoded protein: CAWSLGGAGNQPQHF.

The V call is TRBV11-2, the J call TRBJ2-7, with D possibly being TRBD1 (6 bases). The length of the CDR3 is 13 residues. The V and J ends lost 6 bases and 1 base respectively, with 10 bases between them. The germline V gene encodes CDR1 SGHAT and CDR2 FQNNGV. The CDR3 nucleotides read TGTGCCAGCAGTTTTACAGGGTCCTACGAGCAGTACTTC. Its protein product is CASSFTGSYEQYF.

This sequence joins TRBV5-6 and TRBJ1-1; D gene ambiguous. CDR1 is SGHDT, CDR2 YYEEEE, per germline. The CDR3 length is 13 residues. V dropped 4 bases and J dropped 1 base, with 8 bases sitting between them. CDR3 sequence: CASSPRSNTEAFF. For the CDR3, the DNA is TGTGCCAGCAGCCCCCGTTCGAACACTGAAGCTTTCTTT.

The sample holds one count of this clone. The V gene is TRBV3-1 (or the pseudogene TRBV3-2), the J gene TRBJ2-7, with D perhaps matching TRBD2 (5 bases). The V end lost 3 bases, the J end lost 2 bases, and 14 bases lay between the germline ends. The V gene's germline CDR1 is LGHDT and CDR2 YNNKEL (reference sequence). The CDR3 covers 15 residues. CDR3 loop: CASSQPGSLTYEQYF. The CDR3 nucleotides are TGTGCCAGCAGCCAGCCGGGGAGTCTCACCTACGAGCAGTACTTC.

This clone appeared a single time. This chain joins TRBV25-1 and TRBJ2-5, with 14 bases lining up with TRBD2. This CDR3 region has 17 residues. Germline CDR1 MGHDK, CDR2 SYGVNS. V gave up 8 bases and J gave up 6 bases; unmatched junction bases: 14. The CDR3 reads CASGSGTSGRSYQTQYF. Here the CDR3 DNA reads TGTGCCAGCGGTTCCGGGACTAGCGGGAGATCGTACCAGACCCAGTACTTC.

The V and J genes are TRBV28 and TRBJ1-4; 10 nucleotides agree with TRBD1. The CDR3 runs 16 residues. The germline gives CDR1 MDHEN, CDR2 SYDVKM. The trim removed 6 bases at V and 3 bases at J, leaving 7 bases unmatched. CDR3 in amino acids: CASRNDRGRANEKLFF. The DNA of the CDR3 is TGTGCCAGCAGAAACGACAGGGGGCGGGCTAATGAAAAACTGTTTTTT. Supplemented by reference TRBV28 and TRBJ1-4, the full variable domain reads DVKVTQSSRYLVKRTGEKVFLECVQDMDHENMFWYRQDPGLGLRLIYFSYDVKMKEKGDIPEGYSVSREKKERFSLILESASTNQTSMYLCASRNDRGRANEKLFFGSGTQLSVL.

V is TRBV3-1 (or the pseudogene TRBV3-2) and J is TRBJ2-5; D may be TRBD2 (7 bases). Trimming removed 6 bases at V and 3 bases at J, with 11 bases between. Germline V gives CDR1 LGHDT, CDR2 YNNKEL (reference sequence). CDR3 length: 13 residues. The CDR3 loop is CASSRGAEETQYF. The CDR3 DNA reads TGTGCCAGCAGTCGGGGGGCCGAAGAGACCCAGTACTTC.

The V and J genes are TRBV19 and TRBJ2-1; D may be TRBD2 (7 bases). Deletions cut 3 bases from V and 3 bases from J, with 21 bases between. The CDR3 extends over 18 amino acids. Germline V gene sequence: CDR1 LNHDA, CDR2 SQIVND (reference sequence). The CDR3 DNA reads as TGTGCCAGTAGTATGCCCTTTGTCGACGGGGGGCTCTACAATGAGCAGTTCTTC. Translated: CASSMPFVDGGLYNEQFF.

This sequence joins TRBV5-6 and TRBJ1-2, with D possibly matching TRBD1 (5 bases). Germline lookup yields CDR1 SGHDT and CDR2 YYEEEE. V lost 4 bases and J 0 bases, leaving 16 bases between the germline ends. The CDR3 is made up of 16 amino acids. CDR3 DNA sequence: TGTGCCAGCAGCCTTCCGAACGGGGGAGCTAACTATGGCTACACCTTC. Amino acids: CASSLPNGGANYGYTF.

The V gene is TRBV4-1, the J gene TRBJ2-5, with D maybe TRBD1 (6 bases). This CDR3 comprises 14 residues. The ends were cut back, 4 bases at V and 2 bases at J, with 11 bases in the middle. Germline V gene sequence: CDR1 MGHRA, CDR2 YSYEKL. The CDR3 DNA is TGCGCCAGCAGCCTCTACGGACAGCAAGAGACCCAGTACTTC. Its protein is CASSLYGQQETQYF.

V and J are TRBV7-9 and TRBJ2-2; D not certain. Per the germline V gene, CDR1 is SEHNR and CDR2 is FQNEAQ (reference sequence). With 5 bases removed from V and 6 bases from J, the gap between germline ends came to 22 bases. The CDR3 covers 17 residues. The CDR3 is CASSNTWFGLISGELFF. CDR3 DNA: TGTGCCAGCAGCAATACCTGGTTTGGGCTAATATCCGGGGAGCTGTTTTTT.

V gene TRBV5-4 combines with J gene TRBJ1-2, with a tentative D call TRBD1 (5 bases). The ends were cut back, 0 bases at V and 0 bases at J, with 9 bases in the middle. This CDR3 is built from 15 residues. The germline CDR1 and CDR2 sequences are SGHNT and YYREEE (reference sequence). The CDR3 spells CASSLAGTSNYGYTF. The CDR3 nucleotides are TGTGCCAGCAGCTTGGCCGGGACTTCTAACTATGGCTACACCTTC.

This clone appeared a few times. V usage is TRBV4-3 and J usage is TRBJ1-2; TRBD1 might be the D (6 bases). The length of the CDR3 is 13 residues. V dropped 4 bases and J dropped 7 bases, with 13 bases sitting between them. Germline CDR1 reads LGHNA; CDR2 reads YSLEER. The CDR3 loop reads CASSPSGEGGYTF. DNA of the CDR3: TGCGCCAGCAGCCCCTCAGGGGAGGGTGGCTACACCTTC.

This sequence joins TRBV7-9 and TRBJ2-2, with D possibly TRBD2 on 5 matching bases. Germline V gene data show CDR1 as SEHNR and CDR2 as FQNEAQ (reference sequence). This CDR3 spans 15 amino acids. V was cut by 8 bases and J by 3 bases, with 16 bases left in between. The DNA of the CDR3 is TGTGCCAGCCCCCCCGGGGTGACGGACACCGGGGAGCTGTTTTTT. Amino acid sequence: CASPPGVTDTGELFF.

This chain uses TRBV18 with TRBJ1-3; D remains unclear. The CDR3 spans 15 residues. With 2 bases removed from V and 0 bases from J, the gap between germline ends came to 8 bases. Germline V gene lookup returns CDR1 KGHSH and CDR2 LQKENI. CDR3 nucleotide sequence: TGTGCCAGCTCACCAGAGCTTAGCTCTGGAAACACCATATATTTT. Its protein product is CASSPELSSGNTIYF.